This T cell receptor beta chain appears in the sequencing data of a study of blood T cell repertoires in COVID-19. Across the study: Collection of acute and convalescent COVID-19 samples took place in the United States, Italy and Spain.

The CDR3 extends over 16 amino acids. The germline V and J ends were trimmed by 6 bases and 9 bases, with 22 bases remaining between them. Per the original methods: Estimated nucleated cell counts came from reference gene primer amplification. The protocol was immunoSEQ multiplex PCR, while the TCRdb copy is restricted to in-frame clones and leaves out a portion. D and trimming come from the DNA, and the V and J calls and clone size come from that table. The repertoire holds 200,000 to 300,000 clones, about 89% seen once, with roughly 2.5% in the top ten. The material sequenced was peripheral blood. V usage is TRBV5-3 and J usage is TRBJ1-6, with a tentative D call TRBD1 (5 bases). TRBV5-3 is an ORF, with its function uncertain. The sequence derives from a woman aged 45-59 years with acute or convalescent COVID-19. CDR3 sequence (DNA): TGTGCCAGAACCCTCGTGAAGGGGCGGTGGTGTTCACCCCTCCACTTT. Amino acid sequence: CARTLVKGRWCSPLHF.